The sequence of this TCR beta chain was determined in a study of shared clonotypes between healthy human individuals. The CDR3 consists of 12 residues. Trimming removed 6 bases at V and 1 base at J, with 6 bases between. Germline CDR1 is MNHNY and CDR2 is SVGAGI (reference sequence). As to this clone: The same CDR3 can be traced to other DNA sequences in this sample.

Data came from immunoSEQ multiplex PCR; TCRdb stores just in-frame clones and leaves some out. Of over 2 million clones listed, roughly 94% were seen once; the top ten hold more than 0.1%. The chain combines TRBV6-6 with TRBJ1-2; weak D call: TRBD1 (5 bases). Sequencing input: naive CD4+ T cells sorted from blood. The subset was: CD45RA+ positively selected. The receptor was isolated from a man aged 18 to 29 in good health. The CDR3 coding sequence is TGTGCCAGCAGCGACAGTAACTATGGCTACACCTTC. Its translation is CASSDSNYGYTF.